A single sample gave rise to the 29 T cell receptor beta chains below, sequenced in a study of shared clonotypes between healthy human individuals. The protocol was immunoSEQ multiplex PCR, while the TCRdb copy is restricted to in-frame clones and leaves out a portion. The sample lists about 490,000 clones; 70% to 80% were seen once. The specimen was PBMCs. These receptors came from a middle-aged woman in good health. Some clones in this sample may be carry-over from other donors' samples.

The J gene is TRBJ2-7, the V gene TRBV5-1; D tentatively reads TRBD1 or TRBD2 (5 bases each). V lost 0 bases to trimming and J lost 6 bases, with 13 bases between them. The CDR3 consists of 14 residues. CDR1 SGHRS and CDR2 YFSETQ come from the germline V gene. CDR3: CASSLAGTAAEQYF. CDR3 DNA sequence: TGCGCCAGCAGCTTGGCTGGGACGGCCGCCGAGCAGTACTTC.

Points on this clone: A read error may explain this, as a much larger clone is one base away. The chain carries TRBV30 and TRBJ1-6; 10 nucleotides match TRBD1. This CDR3 has 13 amino acids. CDR1 and CDR2 from the germline V gene are GTSNPN and SVGIG (reference sequence). V lost 3 bases and J lost 8; bases outside the gene matches: 1. For the CDR3, the DNA is TGTGCCTGGAGGGGGACAGGGGATTCACCCCTCCACTTT. It codes for CAWRGTGDSPLHF. The full variable domain, in which reference TRBV30 and TRBJ1-6 provide the parts outside the CDR3, is SQTIHQWPATLVQPVGSPLSLECTVEGTSNPNLYWYRQAAGRGLQLLFYSVGIGQISSEVPQNLSASRPQDRQFILSSKKLLLSDSGFYLCAWRGTGDSPLHFGNGTRLTVT.

The DNA for the CDR3 is TGTGCCAGCTCTCAGGGGGCGCGAACTGAAGCTTTCTTT. This translates into CASSQGARTEAFF. This chain links TRBV18 with TRBJ1-1; TRBD1 matches at 8 bases. This CDR3 is 13 amino acids long. Per the germline V gene, CDR1 is KGHSH and CDR2 is LQKENI. J lost 5 bases, V lost 6 bases, and 5 bases had no gene match.

The chain links TRBV30 to TRBJ2-1; 8 positions agree with TRBD2. This CDR3 is 16 amino acids long. CDR1 and CDR2 from the germline V gene are GTSNPN and SVGIG (reference sequence). Trimming at V came to 4 bases and at J to 0 bases, leaving 8 bases not matched to a gene. The CDR3 here is CAWTKLADRSYNEQFF. The DNA of the CDR3 is TGTGCCTGGACCAAACTAGCGGACCGCTCCTACAATGAGCAGTTCTTC.

About this clone: A read error is the likely source, as a far larger clone sits one nucleotide away. The chain employs TRBV4-1 and TRBJ1-5, with D maybe TRBD1 (5 bases). The CDR3 extends over 15 amino acids. Between the trimmed V and J ends, which lost 7 bases and 6 bases, there was a span of 19 bases. Per germline, CDR1 MGHRA and CDR2 YSYEKL. CDR3: CASTRTGALGQPQHF. CDR3 coding DNA: TGCGCCAGCACCCGAACCGGGGCTCTGGGTCAGCCCCAGCATTTT.

This chain connects TRBV5-6 to TRBJ2-3; 9 positions match TRBD2. Germline-derived CDR1 and CDR2 are SGHDT and YYEEEE. This CDR3 region has 18 residues. V lost 0 bases and J lost 0; bases outside the gene matches: 8. The CDR3, as DNA: TGTGCCAGCAGCTTGGGGTTAGCGGGGGCAGCTAGCACAGATACGCAGTATTTT. Its protein is CASSLGLAGAASTDTQYF.

A remark on this clone: The sample carries other DNA sequences with the same CDR3. This chain links TRBV15 with TRBJ1-1; no firm D call. Trimming took off 0 bases at V and 2 bases at J, with 4 bases between the two ends. In germline, CDR1 is LNHNV, CDR2 YYDKDF (reference sequence). This CDR3 has 13 amino acids. The CDR3: CATSRDVNTEAFF. CDR3 bases: TGTGCCACCAGCAGAGATGTCAACACTGAAGCTTTCTTT.

This chain joins TRBV28 and TRBJ1-2; 8 positions match TRBD1. CDR1 is MDHEN, CDR2 SYDVKM, per germline. J gave up 0 bases and V 9 bases, and 3 bases lay outside the gene matches. This CDR3 spans 13 amino acids. The CDR3 reads CASTGGANYGYTF. The CDR3 nucleotides are TGTGCCAGTACAGGGGGGGCTAACTATGGCTACACCTTC.

The gene calls are TRBV11-3 and TRBJ2-2; D is uncertain. Trimming shortened V by 3 bases and J by 6 bases, and 8 bases separated the two germline ends. Germline-derived CDR1 and CDR2 are SGHNT and YENEEA. CDR3 length equals 13 residues. In DNA form, the CDR3 reads TGTGCCAGCAGCTTTACCTATCCCGGGGAGCTGTTTTTT. This encodes CASSFTYPGELFF. Supplemented by reference TRBV11-3 and TRBJ2-2, the full variable domain reads EAGVVQSPRYKIIEKKQPVAFWCNPISGHNTLYWYLQNLGQGPELLIRYENEEAVDDSQLPKDRFSAERLKGVDSTLKIQPAELGDSAVYLCASSFTYPGELFFGEGSRLTVL.

This clone was seen only once. The V and J genes are TRBV6-1 and TRBJ2-1; D gene uncertain. The CDR3 spans 13 residues. CDR1 is MNHNS and CDR2 is SASEGT in the germline V gene. V was cut by 8 bases and J by 2 bases, with 10 bases left in between. CDR3 region: CASRPDAYNEQFF. CDR3 in DNA: TGTGCCAGCCGCCCGGACGCCTACAATGAGCAGTTCTTC.

This chain links TRBV7-2 with TRBJ1-2, with D unresolved. This CDR3 comprises 15 residues. Germline CDR1 reads SGHTA; CDR2 reads FQGNSA. The V end lost 1 base, the J end lost 8 bases, and 17 bases lay between the germline ends. The CDR3 sequence is CASSLDLGRSSGYTF. The CDR3, as DNA: TGTGCCAGCAGCTTAGATCTTGGACGGAGTTCGGGCTACACCTTC.

The J gene is TRBJ1-2, the V gene TRBV2, with D unresolved. Germline V gives CDR1 SNHLY, CDR2 FYNNEI. The CDR3 is made up of 13 amino acids. Trimming removed 4 bases at V and 8 bases at J, with 14 bases between. Here the CDR3 reads CASSGRALWGYTF. For the CDR3, the DNA is TGTGCCAGCAGTGGACGGGCCCTTTGGGGCTACACCTTC.

V usage is TRBV10-2 and J usage is TRBJ2-5, with no clear D. Per the germline V gene, CDR1 is WSHSY and CDR2 is SAAADI. This CDR3 is built from 11 residues. Trimming took off 0 bases at V and 5 bases at J, with 1 base between the two ends. CDR3 in amino acids: CASSESETQYF. CDR3 bases: TGCGCCAGCAGTGAGTCGGAGACCCAGTACTTC.

The CDR3 sequence is CASSQTGLTEAFF. In DNA, the CDR3 is TGCGCCAGCAGTCAGACAGGGCTCACTGAAGCTTTCTTT. The chain links TRBV10-2 to TRBJ1-1, with TRBD1 matching 7 bases. The J segment lost 4 bases and the V segment lost 5 bases, leaving 4 bases of the junction unmatched. Germline V gene data show CDR1 as WSHSY and CDR2 as SAAADI. CDR3 length: 13 amino acids.

The CDR3 protein is CASSSLAGAYEQYF. The DNA for the CDR3 is TGTGCCAGTAGTAGCCTAGCGGGGGCCTACGAGCAGTACTTC. J is TRBJ2-7 and V is TRBV19; 10 nucleotides align to TRBD2. The junction had 2 bases not matched to a gene; V was cut back by 4 bases and J by 2 bases. The CDR3 totals 14 residues. CDR1 is LNHDA and CDR2 is SQIVND in the germline V gene (reference sequence).

The gene calls are TRBV5-7 and TRBJ1-2; D not certain. TRBV5-7 is flagged as an ORF with uncertain function. CDR3 size: 15 residues. Trimming took off 0 bases at V and 2 bases at J, with 11 bases between the two ends. This CDR3 reads CASSLGRAANYGYTF. The DNA of the CDR3 is TGTGCCAGCAGCTTGGGGAGGGCGGCGAACTATGGCTACACCTTC.

V usage is TRBV23-1 and J usage is TRBJ2-2; 9 bases agree with TRBD1. TRBV23-1 is flagged as an ORF with uncertain function. Trimming cost V 0 bases and J 6 bases; bases outside gene matches: 14. The CDR3 is 19 residues long. This chain's CDR3 is CASSQSGWARTGVPGELFF. Written as DNA, the CDR3 is TGCGCCAGCAGTCAATCTGGCTGGGCTAGGACAGGGGTTCCCGGGGAGCTGTTTTTT.

CDR3 nucleotide sequence: TGTGCCAGCAGTTACTCCCCCGGGGGGCGGGATAATGAGCAGTTCTTC. This codes for CASSYSPGGRDNEQFF. V and J are TRBV6-5 and TRBJ2-1; D is possibly TRBD2 (7 bases). V was cut by 0 bases and J by 7 bases, with 16 bases left in between. The CDR3 runs 16 residues. Per the germline V gene, CDR1 is MNHEY and CDR2 is SVGAGI.

The V gene is TRBV25-1, the J gene TRBJ2-2; 9 bases align to TRBD1. Germline lookup yields CDR1 MGHDK and CDR2 SYGVNS. The CDR3 has 15 amino acids. The ends lost 7 bases at V and 7 bases at J; junction bases unmatched: 10. This chain's CDR3 is CASNPGQGSYGELFF. The DNA for the CDR3 is TGTGCCAGCAACCCGGGACAGGGATCTTACGGGGAGCTGTTTTTT.

The chain carries TRBV27 and TRBJ2-5, with TRBD1 as a possible D gene (5 bases). The V and J ends lost 0 bases and 5 bases respectively, with 16 bases between them. In germline, CDR1 is MNHEY, CDR2 SMNVEV (reference sequence). The CDR3 extends over 16 amino acids. The CDR3 region is CASSLSWPGLGETQYF. Written as DNA, the CDR3 is TGTGCCAGCAGTTTATCGTGGCCAGGGCTTGGGGAGACCCAGTACTTC.

This sequence joins TRBV6-5 and TRBJ2-5; possibly TRBD1 or TRBD2 for D (6 bases each). The germline V and J ends were trimmed by 6 bases and 4 bases, with 9 bases remaining between them. In germline, CDR1 is MNHEY, CDR2 SVGAGI. The CDR3 is 12 residues long. The CDR3 coding sequence is TGTGCCAGCAGCCCGGGGGCAGAGACCCAGTACTTC. Translating gives CASSPGAETQYF.

The chain links TRBV11-2 to TRBJ2-7; 10 bases are shared with TRBD2. Germline V CDR1 and CDR2: SGHAT, FQNNGV. The length of the CDR3 is 14 residues. The V segment lost 5 bases and the J segment 6 bases; nucleotides outside the gene matches: 7. In nucleotides, the CDR3 is TGTGCCAGCAGCCTAAACCCTAGCGGGAGCGAGCAGTACTTC. This codes for CASSLNPSGSEQYF.

The chain couples TRBV7-9 to TRBJ2-3; TRBD1 matches at 7 bases. CDR3 length: 14 amino acids. Per the germline V gene, CDR1 is SEHNR and CDR2 is FQNEAQ (reference sequence). V gave up 8 bases and J gave up 2 bases; unmatched junction bases: 7. The DNA for the CDR3 is TGTGCCAGCCGACGGGACAGTACCACAGATACGCAGTATTTT. It yields the protein CASRRDSTTDTQYF.

The rearrangement joins TRBV7-9 to TRBJ2-3; 9 nucleotides agree with TRBD2. Trimming at V came to 1 base and at J to 2 bases, leaving 4 bases not matched to a gene. CDR1 and CDR2 (germline): SEHNR, FQNEAQ (reference sequence). This CDR3 comprises 16 residues. Here the CDR3 reads CASSLGLAEPTDTQYF. The DNA for the CDR3 is TGTGCCAGCAGCTTAGGACTAGCGGAACCCACAGATACGCAGTATTTT.

This rearrangement joins TRBV11-2 to TRBJ2-1, with unresolved D. With 1 base removed from V and 0 bases from J, the gap between germline ends came to 7 bases. The germline V gene encodes CDR1 SGHAT and CDR2 FQNNGV. The length of the CDR3 is 15 residues. In DNA, the CDR3 is TGTGCCAGCAGCTTAGGGCCAAGCTCCTACAATGAGCAGTTCTTC. Its translation is CASSLGPSSYNEQFF.

This clone was counted at least ten times. The sample holds other DNA sequences that translate to the same CDR3. The chain employs TRBV7-2 and TRBJ2-5; 10 bases are a match to TRBD2. This CDR3 comprises 16 residues. V lost 1 base, J lost 4 bases, and 6 bases stayed unmatched. Germline CDR1 SGHTA, CDR2 FQGNSA. Written as DNA, the CDR3 is TGTGCCAGCAGCTTAGGATCTAGCGGGAGAGGAGAGACCCAGTACTTC. Amino acid sequence: CASSLGSSGRGETQYF.

This chain links TRBV5-6 with TRBJ2-7; TRBD1 matches 7 bases. The CDR3 is 14 residues long. With 5 bases clipped from V and 0 bases from J, the junction kept 5 bases outside the gene matches. Germline CDR1 SGHDT, CDR2 YYEEEE. CDR3 coding DNA: TGTGCCAGCAGTTGGGACAGTTACTCCTACGAGCAGTACTTC. The encoded protein is CASSWDSYSYEQYF.

The chain couples TRBV21-1 to TRBJ2-7; TRBD2 is the table's D call and was not checked against the DNA. TRBV21-1 is noted as a pseudogene. This CDR3 comprises 15 residues. In DNA, the CDR3 is TGTGCCAGCAGCAAGGGCGGGACGGAATACTACGAGCAGTACTTC. It specifies CASSKGGTEYYEQYF.

Many counts were recorded for this clone. The chain links TRBV6-5 to TRBJ2-7; D is undetermined. CDR1 and CDR2 (germline): MNHEY, SVGAGI. V was pared by 0 bases and J by 1 base, with 7 bases between. The CDR3 is 14 amino acids. This CDR3 reads CASSYSYQSYEQYF. In DNA, the CDR3 is TGTGCCAGCAGTTACTCGTACCAATCCTACGAGCAGTACTTC.